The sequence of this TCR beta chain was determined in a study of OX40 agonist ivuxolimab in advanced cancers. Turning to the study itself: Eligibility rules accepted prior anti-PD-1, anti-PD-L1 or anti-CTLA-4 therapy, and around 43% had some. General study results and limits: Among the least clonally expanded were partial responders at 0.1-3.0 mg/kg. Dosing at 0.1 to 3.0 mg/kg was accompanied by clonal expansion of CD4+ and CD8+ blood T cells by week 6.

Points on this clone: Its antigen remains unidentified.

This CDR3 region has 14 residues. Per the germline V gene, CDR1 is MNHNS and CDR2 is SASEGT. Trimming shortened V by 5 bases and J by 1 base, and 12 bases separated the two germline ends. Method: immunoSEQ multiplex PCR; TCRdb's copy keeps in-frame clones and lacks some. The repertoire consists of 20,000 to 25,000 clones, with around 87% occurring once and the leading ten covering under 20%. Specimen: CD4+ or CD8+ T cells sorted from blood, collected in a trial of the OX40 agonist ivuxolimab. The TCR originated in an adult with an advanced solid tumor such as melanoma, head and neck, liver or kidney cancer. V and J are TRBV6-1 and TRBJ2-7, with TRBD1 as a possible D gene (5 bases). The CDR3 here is CASSPGTGSYEQYF. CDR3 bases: TGTGCCAGCAGTCCTGGCACAGGTTCCTACGAGCAGTACTTC.